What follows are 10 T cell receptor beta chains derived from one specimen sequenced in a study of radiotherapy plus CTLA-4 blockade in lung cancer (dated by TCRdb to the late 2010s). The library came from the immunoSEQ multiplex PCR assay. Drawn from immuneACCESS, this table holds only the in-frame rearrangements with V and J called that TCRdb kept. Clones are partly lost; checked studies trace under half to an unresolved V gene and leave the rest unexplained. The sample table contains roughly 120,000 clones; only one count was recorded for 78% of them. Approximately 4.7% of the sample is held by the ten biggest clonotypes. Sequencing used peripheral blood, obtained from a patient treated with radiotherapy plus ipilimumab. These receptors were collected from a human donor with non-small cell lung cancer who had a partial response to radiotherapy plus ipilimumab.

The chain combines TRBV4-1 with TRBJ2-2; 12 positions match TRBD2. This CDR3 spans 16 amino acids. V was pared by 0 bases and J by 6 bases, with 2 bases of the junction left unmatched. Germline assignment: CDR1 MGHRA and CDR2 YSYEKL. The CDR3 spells CASSQETSGSSGELFF. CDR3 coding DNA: TGCGCCAGCAGCCAAGAGACTAGCGGGAGCTCCGGGGAGCTGTTTTTT.

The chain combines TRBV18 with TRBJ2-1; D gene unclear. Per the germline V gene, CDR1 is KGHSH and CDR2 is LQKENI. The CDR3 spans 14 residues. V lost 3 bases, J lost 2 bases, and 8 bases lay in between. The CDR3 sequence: CASSPETAYNEQFF. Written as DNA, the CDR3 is TGTGCCAGCTCACCCGAAACAGCCTACAATGAGCAGTTCTTC.

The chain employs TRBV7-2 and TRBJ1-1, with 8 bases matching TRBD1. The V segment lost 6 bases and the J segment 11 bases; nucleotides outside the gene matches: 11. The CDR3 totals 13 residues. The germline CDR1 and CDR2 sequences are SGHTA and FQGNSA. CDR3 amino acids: CASRKPAGGSAFF. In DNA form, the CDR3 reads TGTGCCAGCAGAAAACCGGCAGGGGGCAGCGCTTTCTTT.

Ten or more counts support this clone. As DNA, the CDR3 is TGTGCCAGCAGTTCCATAGGGGGCTACGAGCAGTACGTC. It yields the protein CASSSIGGYEQYV. The J gene is TRBJ2-7, the V gene TRBV28; TRBD1 might be the D (6 bases). The CDR3 totals 13 residues. V was pared by 4 bases and J by 3 bases, with 10 bases between. CDR1 is MDHEN, CDR2 SYDVKM, per germline.

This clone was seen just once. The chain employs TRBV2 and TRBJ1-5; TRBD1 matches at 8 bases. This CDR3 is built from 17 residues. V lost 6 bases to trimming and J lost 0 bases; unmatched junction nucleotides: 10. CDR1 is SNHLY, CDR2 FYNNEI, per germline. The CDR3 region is CASSADRGWYSNQPQHF. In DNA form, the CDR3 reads TGTGCCAGCAGCGCCGACAGGGGCTGGTATAGCAATCAGCCCCAGCATTTT.

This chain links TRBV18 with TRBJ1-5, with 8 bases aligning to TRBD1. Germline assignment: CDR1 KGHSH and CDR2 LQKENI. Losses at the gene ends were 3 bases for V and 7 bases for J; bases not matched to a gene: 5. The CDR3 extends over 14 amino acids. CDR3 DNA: TGTGCCAGCTCACCCCAGGGGGCATTGCAGCCCCAGCATTTT. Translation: CASSPQGALQPQHF.

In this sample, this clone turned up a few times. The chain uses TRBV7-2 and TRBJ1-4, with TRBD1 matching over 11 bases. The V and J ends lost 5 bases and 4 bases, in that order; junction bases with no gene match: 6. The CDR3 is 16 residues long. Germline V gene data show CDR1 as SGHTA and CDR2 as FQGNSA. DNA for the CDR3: TGTGCCAGCAGCCCCCAAGGGACAGGGGGTAATGAAAAACTGTTTTTT. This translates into CASSPQGTGGNEKLFF.

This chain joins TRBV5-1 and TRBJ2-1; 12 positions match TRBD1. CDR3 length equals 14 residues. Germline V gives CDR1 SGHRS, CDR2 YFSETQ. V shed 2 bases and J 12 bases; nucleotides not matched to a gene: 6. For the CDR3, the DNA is TGCGCCAGCAGCTTCGCCGGGACAGGGGGCTGGCAGTTCTTC. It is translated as CASSFAGTGGWQFF.

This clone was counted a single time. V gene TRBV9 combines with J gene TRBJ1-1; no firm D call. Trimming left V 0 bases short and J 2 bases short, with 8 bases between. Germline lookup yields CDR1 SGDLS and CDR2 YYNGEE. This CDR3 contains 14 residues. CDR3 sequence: CASSVGRINTEAFF. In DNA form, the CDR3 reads TGTGCCAGCAGCGTAGGGAGGATTAACACTGAAGCTTTCTTT.

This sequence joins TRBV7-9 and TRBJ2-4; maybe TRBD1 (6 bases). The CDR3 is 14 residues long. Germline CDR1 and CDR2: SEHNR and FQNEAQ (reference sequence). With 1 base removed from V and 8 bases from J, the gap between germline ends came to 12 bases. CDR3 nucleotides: TGTGCCAGCAGCTTAGGAGACCCAGGGGACATTCAGTACTTC. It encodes CASSLGDPGDIQYF.